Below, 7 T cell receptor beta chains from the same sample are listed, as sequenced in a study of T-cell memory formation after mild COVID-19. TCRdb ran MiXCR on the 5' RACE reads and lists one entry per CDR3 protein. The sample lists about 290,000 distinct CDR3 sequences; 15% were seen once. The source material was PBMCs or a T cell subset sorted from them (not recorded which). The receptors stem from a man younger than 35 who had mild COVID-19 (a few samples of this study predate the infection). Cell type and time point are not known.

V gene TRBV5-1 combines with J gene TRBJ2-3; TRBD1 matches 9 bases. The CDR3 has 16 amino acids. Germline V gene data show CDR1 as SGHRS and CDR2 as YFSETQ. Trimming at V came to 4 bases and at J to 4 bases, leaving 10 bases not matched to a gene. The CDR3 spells CASSVPGGQGSDTQYF. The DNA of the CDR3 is TGCGCCAGCAGCGTCCCCGGAGGACAGGGGTCAGATACGCAGTATTTT.

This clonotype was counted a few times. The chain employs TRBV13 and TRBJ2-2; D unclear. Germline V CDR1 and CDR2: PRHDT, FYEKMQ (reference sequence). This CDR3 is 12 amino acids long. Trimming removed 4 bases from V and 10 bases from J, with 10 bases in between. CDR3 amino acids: CASSSLRAELFF. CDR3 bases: TGTGCCAGCAGCTCACTAAGGGCGGAGCTGTTTTTT.

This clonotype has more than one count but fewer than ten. The CDR3 coding sequence is TGTGCCAGCAGCTTAAACCCGGGGGCGATGTTCTTC. Its translation is CASSLNPGAMFF. The rearrangement links TRBV7-3 to TRBJ2-1; the D call may be TRBD1 or TRBD2 (6 bases each). V lost 1 base and J 15 bases, leaving 13 bases between the germline ends. The germline CDR1 and CDR2 sequences are SGHTA and FQGTGA. This CDR3 has 12 amino acids.

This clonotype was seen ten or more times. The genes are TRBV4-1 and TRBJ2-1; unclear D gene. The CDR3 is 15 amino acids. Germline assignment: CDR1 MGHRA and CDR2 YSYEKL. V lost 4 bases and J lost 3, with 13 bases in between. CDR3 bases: TGCGCCAGCAGCCCAAGAAGGGCGAACTACAATGAGCAGTTCTTC. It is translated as CASSPRRANYNEQFF.

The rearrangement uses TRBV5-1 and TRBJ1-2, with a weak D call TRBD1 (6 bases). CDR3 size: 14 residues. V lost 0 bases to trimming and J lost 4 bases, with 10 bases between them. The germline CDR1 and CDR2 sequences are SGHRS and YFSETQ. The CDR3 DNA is TGCGCCAGCAGCTTGGACAGGGTAGGCTATGGCTACACCTTC. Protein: CASSLDRVGYGYTF.

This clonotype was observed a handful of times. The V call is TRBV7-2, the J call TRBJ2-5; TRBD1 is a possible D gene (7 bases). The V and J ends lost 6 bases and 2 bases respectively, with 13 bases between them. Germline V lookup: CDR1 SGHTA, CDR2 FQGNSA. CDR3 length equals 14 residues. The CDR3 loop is CASRRQGGQETQYF. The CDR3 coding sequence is TGTGCCAGCAGGCGACAGGGAGGACAAGAGACCCAGTACTTC.

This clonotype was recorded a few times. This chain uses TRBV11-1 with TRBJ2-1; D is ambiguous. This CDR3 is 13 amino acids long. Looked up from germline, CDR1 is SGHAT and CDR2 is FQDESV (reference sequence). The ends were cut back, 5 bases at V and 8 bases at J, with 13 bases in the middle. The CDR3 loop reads CASSAPLADEQFF. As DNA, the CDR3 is TGTGCCAGCAGCGCCCCTCTGGCCGATGAGCAGTTCTTC.